The present entry profiles one T cell receptor (beta chain) with its context. Its antigen is not known. Every donor was a healthy person donating bone marrow. These data belong to a study of cytomegalovirus exposure and HLA in healthy donors. General study results and limits: Later analysis showed most CMV-associated TCR beta chains appearing HLA-restricted. CMV antigen specificity was confirmed in vitro for three CMV-associated chains.

The CDR3 sequence is 14 residues long. V gave up 4 bases and J gave up 4 bases, with 16 bases separating them. Germline CDR1 and CDR2: SQVTM and ANQGSEA. PCR amplification relied on 60 Vbeta primers (plus 13 Jbeta primers). The assay was immunoSEQ multiplex PCR, and TCRdb's table has in-frame clones only and misses some. The data hold about 210,000 clones, with approximately 82% observed a single time. The receptor was isolated from a woman aged 45-60 years in good health and CMV-seropositive. The specimen sequenced was PBMCs. The chain uses TRBV29-1 and TRBJ2-5, with D maybe TRBD2 (5 bases). CDR3 in amino acids: CSVARGSGGETQYF. For the CDR3, the DNA is TGCAGCGTTGCAAGAGGGTCGGGTGGAGAGACCCAGTACTTC.